The T cell receptor (beta chain) under discussion was sequenced for a study of blood T cell repertoires in COVID-19. Background on the study: T cells, B-cell-depleted T cells, or PBMCs provided the cDNA or gDNA that served as material.

TCRdb's table, derived via immunoSEQ multiplex PCR, lists solely in-frame clones and lacks some. Of approximately 350,000 clones listed, less than 90% were seen once; the top ten hold roughly 7.1%. Germline-derived CDR1 and CDR2 are SGHRS and YFSETQ. V was shortened by 1 base and J by 10 bases, with 12 bases between the two germline ends. The CDR3 contains 13 residues. This chain uses TRBV5-1 with TRBJ2-1; D gene uncertain. This TCR derives from a woman aged 60-70 years with COVID-19, enrolled during active disease. The material sequenced was peripheral blood. CDR3 nucleotides: TGCGCCAGCAGCTTGAGCGAGGCTGCGGAGCAGTTCTTC. It specifies CASSLSEAAEQFF.